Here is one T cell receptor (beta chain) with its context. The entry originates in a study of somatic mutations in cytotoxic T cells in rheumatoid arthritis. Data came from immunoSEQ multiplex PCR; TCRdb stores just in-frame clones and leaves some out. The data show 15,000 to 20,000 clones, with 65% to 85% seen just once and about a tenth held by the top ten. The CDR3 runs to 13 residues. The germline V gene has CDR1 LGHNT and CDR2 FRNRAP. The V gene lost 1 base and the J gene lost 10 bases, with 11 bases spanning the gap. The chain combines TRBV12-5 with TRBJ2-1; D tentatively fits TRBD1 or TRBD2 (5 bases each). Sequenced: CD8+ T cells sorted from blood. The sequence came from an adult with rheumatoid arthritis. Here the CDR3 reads CASGLGGYREQFF. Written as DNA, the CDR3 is TGTGCTAGTGGTTTGGGGGGGTACAGGGAGCAGTTCTTC.